Below, one TCR beta chain is given with its context. Its specificity is not known. The data are from a study of radiation and T cells in renal cell carcinoma. At the level of the study: Nephrectomy followed 15 Gy stereotactic body radiation by 4 weeks. Study observations and caveats: Baseline intratumoral clonotype presence is unknown without pretreatment biopsies.

Profiled with immunoSEQ multiplex PCR; TCRdb holds only in-frame clones, not every one. The sample includes 110,000 to 150,000 clones, 70% to 90% seen only once; the top ten take around 13%. Time point denoted: baseline pretreatment blood. The treatment is: 15 Gy SBRT to primary tumor, nephrectomy 4 weeks later. Serial blood draws occurred at baseline and 2 and 4 weeks post-SBRT. V lost 2 bases, J lost 1 base, and 3 bases lay in between. The length of the CDR3 is 13 residues. The V gene's germline CDR1 is LNHDA and CDR2 SQIVND (reference sequence). The chain links TRBV19 to TRBJ2-1; D unclear. The source is a woman aged 45-65 years with renal cell carcinoma. Source: blood, taken from a patient whose treatment included radiotherapy and nephrectomy. The CDR3, as DNA: TGTGCCAGTAGTATAAGATCCTACAATGAGCAGTTCTTC. Translation: CASSIRSYNEQFF. Together with reference TRBV19 and TRBJ2-1, the CDR3 gives the full variable domain: DGGITQSPKYLFRKEGQNVTLSCEQNLNHDAMYWYRQDPGQGLRLIYYSQIVNDFQKGDIAEGYSVSREKKESFPLTVTSAQKNPTAFYLCASSIRSYNEQFFGPGTRLTVL.